This T cell receptor (beta chain) was sequenced for a study of blood T cells in healthy people across ages. The sample, about 9.2 milliliters of peripheral blood, was drawn from each donor. The V gene's germline CDR1 is MDHEN and CDR2 SYDVKM. Trimming stripped 5 bases from V and 11 bases from J, with 27 bases between. The CDR3 loop spans 16 amino acids. A second PCR of 7 to 11 cycles used a sample-barcoded 5' primer and a J-beta primer mix. MiXCR, applied by TCRdb to the 5' RACE reads, yields one record per CDR3 protein. This table holds nearly 1 million distinct CDR3 sequences, 45% to 60% found once.

The sample was blood. The receptor was isolated from a woman in her sixties in good health. The chain uses TRBV28 and TRBJ2-5; maybe TRBD1 (5 bases). CDR3 bases: TGTGCCAGCAGTAGCACACAGGTTCGGCGAACCTACGGGCAGTACTTC. It codes for CASSSTQVRRTYGQYF.